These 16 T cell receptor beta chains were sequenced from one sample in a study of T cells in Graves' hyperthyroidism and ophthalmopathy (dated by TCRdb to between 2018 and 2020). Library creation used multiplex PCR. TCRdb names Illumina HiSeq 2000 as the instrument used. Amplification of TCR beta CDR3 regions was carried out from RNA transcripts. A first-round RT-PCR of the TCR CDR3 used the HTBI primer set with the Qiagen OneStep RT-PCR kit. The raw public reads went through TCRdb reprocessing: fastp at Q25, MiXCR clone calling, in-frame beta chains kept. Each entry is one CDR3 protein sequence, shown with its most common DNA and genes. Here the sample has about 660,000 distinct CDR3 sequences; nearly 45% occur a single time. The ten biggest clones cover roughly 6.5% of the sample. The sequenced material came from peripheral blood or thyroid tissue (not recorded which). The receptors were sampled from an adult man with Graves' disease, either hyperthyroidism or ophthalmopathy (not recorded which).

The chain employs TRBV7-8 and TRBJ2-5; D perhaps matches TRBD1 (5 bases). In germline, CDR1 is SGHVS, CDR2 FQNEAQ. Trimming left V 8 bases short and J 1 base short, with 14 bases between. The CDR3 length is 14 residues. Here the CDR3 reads CASVRGAGQETQYF. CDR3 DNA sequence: TGTGCCAGCGTCCGTGGGGCAGGCCAAGAGACCCAGTACTTC.

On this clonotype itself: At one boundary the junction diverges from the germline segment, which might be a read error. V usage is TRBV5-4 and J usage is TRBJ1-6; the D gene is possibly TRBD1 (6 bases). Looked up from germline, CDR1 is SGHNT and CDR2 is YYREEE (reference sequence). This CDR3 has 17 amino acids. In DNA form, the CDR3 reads TGTGCCAGCAGATTCGGGACAAGCCGCTCCTGTAATTCACCCCTCCACTTT. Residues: CASRFGTSRSCNSPLHF.

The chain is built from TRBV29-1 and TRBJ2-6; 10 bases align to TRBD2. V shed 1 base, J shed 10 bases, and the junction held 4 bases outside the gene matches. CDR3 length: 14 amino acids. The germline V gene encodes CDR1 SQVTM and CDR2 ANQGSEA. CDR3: CSVEVGSGGNVLTF. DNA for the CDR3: TGCAGCGTTGAAGTGGGTAGCGGGGGGAACGTCCTGACTTTC.

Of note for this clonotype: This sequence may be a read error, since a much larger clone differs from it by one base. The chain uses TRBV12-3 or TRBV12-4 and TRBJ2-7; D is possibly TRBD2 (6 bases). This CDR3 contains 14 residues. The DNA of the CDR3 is TGTGCCAGCAGGCCCCGGGACTCCTCCTACGAGCAGTGCTTC. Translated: CASRPRDSSYEQCF.

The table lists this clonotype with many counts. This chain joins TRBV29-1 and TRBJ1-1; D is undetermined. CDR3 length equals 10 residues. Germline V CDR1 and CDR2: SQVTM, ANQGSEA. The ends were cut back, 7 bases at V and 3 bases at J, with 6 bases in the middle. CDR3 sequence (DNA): TGCAGCGGCCACTACACTGAAGCTTTCTTT. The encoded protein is CSGHYTEAFF.

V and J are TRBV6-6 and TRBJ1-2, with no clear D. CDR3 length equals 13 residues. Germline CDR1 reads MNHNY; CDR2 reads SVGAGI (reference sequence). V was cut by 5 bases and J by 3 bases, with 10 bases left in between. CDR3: CASSPMGDYGYTF. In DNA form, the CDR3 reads TGTGCCAGCAGTCCCATGGGAGACTATGGCTACACCTTC.

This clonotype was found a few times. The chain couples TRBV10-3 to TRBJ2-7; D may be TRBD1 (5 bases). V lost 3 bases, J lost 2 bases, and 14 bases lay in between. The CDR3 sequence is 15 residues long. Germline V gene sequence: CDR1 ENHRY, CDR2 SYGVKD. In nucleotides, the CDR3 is TGTGCCATCAGTGACTATCAGGGCAAAGCCTACGAGCAGTACTTC. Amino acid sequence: CAISDYQGKAYEQYF.

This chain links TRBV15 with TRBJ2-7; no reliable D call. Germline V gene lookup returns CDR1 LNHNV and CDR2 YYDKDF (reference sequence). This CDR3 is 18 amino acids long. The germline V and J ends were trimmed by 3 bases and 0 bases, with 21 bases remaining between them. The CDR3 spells CATSSVGPLTFGSYEQYF. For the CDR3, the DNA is TGTGCCACCAGCAGCGTCGGACCCTTAACTTTTGGCTCCTACGAGCAGTACTTC.

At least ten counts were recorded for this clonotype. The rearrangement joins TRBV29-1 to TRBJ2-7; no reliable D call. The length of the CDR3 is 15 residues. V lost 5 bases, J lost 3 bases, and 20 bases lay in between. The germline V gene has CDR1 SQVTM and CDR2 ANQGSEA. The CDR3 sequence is CSVPRGGVTGYEQYF. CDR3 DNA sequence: TGCAGCGTTCCCCGCGGCGGAGTCACGGGCTACGAGCAGTACTTC.

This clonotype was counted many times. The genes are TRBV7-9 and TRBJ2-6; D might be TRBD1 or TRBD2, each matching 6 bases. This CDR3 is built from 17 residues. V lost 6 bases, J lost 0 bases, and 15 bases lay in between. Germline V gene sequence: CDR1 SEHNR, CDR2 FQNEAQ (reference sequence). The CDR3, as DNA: TGTGCCAGCAGTCACAGGGAGGCAAACTCTGGGGCCAACGTCCTGACTTTC. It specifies CASSHREANSGANVLTF.

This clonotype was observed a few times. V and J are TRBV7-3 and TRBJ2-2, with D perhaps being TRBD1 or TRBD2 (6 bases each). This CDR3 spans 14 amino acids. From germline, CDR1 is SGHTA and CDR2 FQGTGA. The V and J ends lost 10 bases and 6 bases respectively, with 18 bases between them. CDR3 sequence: CAIPDSGGSGELFF. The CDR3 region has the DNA TGTGCCATTCCGGACAGCGGAGGGTCCGGGGAGCTGTTTTTT.

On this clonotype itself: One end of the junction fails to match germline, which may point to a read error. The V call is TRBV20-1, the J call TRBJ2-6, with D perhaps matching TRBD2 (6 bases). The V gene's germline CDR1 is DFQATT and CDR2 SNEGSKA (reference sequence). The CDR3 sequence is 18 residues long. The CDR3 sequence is CSARDDRRGNSGANGLTF. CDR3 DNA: TGCAGTGCTAGAGACGATCGGCGGGGCAACTCTGGGGCCAACGGCCTGACTTTC.

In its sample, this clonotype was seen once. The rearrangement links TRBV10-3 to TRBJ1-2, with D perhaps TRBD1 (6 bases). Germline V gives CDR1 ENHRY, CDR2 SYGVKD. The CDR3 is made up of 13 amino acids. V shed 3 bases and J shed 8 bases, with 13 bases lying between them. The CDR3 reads CAISDQGLRGYTF. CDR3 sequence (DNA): TGTGCCATCAGTGATCAGGGGTTGCGGGGCTACACCTTC.

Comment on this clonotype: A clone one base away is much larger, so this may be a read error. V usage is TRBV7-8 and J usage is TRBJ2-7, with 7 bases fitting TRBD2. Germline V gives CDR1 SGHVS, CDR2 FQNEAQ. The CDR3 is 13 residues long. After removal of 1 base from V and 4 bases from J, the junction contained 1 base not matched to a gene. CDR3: CASSLGTRYEQYF. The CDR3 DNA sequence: TGTGCCAGCAGCTTAGGGACTAGATACGAGCAGTACTTC.

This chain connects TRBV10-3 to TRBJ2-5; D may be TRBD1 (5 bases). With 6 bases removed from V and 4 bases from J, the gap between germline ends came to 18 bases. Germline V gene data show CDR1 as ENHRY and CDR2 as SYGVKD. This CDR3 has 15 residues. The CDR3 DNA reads TGTGCCATCAGGCCCTCCGGGCGTAGGGGAGAGACCCAGTACTTC. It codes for CAIRPSGRRGETQYF.

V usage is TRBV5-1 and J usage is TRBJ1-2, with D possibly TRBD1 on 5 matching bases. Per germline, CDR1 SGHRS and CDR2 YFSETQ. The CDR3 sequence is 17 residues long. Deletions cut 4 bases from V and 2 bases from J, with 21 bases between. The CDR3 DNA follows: TGCGCCAGCAGCCGGGACCTCACCGGGGCCGTGAACTATGGCTACACCTTC. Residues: CASSRDLTGAVNYGYTF.